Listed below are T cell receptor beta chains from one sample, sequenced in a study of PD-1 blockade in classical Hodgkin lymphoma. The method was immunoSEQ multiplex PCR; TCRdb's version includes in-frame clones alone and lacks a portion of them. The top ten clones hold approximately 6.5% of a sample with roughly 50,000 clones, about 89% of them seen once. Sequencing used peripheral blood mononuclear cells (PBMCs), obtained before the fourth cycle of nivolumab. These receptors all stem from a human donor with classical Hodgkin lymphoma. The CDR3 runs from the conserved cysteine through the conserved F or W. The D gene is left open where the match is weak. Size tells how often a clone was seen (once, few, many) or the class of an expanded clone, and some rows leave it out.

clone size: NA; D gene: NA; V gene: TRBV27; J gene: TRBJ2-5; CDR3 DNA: TGTGCCAGCAGTCCGGGACTTTCGAAGGAGACCCAGTACTTC; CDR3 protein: CASSPGLSKETQYF
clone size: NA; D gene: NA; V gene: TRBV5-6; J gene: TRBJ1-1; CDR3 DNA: TGTGCCAGCAGCTTGGCCCGTTGGACTGAAGCTTTCTTT; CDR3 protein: CASSLARWTEAFF
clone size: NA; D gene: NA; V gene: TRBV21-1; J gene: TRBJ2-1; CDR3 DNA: TGTGCCAGCAGCAAGACAGACGAGGACCGTTACAATGAGCAGTTCTTC; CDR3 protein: CASSKTDEDRYNEQFF
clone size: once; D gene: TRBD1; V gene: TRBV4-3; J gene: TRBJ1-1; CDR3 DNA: TGCGCCAGCAGCCGGGGACAGGACACTGAAGCTTTCTTT; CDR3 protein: CASSRGQDTEAFF
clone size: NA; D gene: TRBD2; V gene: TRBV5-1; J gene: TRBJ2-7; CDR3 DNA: TGCGCCAGCAGCTTGGCCCTCGGGGGGATGGGGGAGCAGTACTTC; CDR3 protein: CASSLALGGMGEQYF
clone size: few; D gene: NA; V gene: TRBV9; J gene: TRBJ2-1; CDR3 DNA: TGTGCCAGCAGCCCGCAAACTGCTAGCACTGAGCAGTTCTTC; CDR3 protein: CASSPQTASTEQFF
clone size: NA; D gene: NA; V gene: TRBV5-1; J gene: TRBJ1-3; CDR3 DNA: TGCGCCAGCAGCTTAGACGGTGCCTCTGGAAACACCATATATTTT; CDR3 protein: CASSLDGASGNTIYF
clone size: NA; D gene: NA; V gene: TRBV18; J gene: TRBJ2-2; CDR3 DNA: TGTGCCAGCTCACAGGGTTGGGTCGACACCGGGGAGCTGTTTTTT; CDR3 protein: CASSQGWVDTGELFF
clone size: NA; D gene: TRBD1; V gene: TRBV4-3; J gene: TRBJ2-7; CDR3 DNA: TGCGCCAGCAGCCAAACCGGGACAGGGACCCACGAGCAGTACTTC; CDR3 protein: CASSQTGTGTHEQYF
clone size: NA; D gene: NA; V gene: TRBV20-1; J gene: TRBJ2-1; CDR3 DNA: TGCAGTGCTAGAAGACAGGTAGAGCAGTTCTTC; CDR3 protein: CSARRQVEQFF
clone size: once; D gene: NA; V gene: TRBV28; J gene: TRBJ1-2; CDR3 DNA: TGTGCCAGCAGTCGTCCCGGGACGGATAACTATGGCTACACCTTC; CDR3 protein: CASSRPGTDNYGYTF
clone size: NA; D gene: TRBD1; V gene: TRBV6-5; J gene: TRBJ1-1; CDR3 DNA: TGTGCCAGCAGGAGGACAGGGACTGAAGCTTTCTTT; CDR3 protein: CASRRTGTEAFF
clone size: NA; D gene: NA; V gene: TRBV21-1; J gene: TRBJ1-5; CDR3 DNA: TGTGCCAGCAGATATCTGGGACCGATCAATCAGCCCCAGCATTTT; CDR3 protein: CASRYLGPINQPQHF
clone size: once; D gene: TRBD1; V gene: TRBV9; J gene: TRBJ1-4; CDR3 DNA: TGTGCCAGCAGTACTGGGACAGGAAATGAAAAACTGTTTTTT; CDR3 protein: CASSTGTGNEKLFF
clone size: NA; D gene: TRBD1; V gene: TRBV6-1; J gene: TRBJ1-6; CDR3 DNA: TGTGCCAGCAGTGAATTCGGCAGGGGGAATTCACCCCTCCACTTT; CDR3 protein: CASSEFGRGNSPLHF
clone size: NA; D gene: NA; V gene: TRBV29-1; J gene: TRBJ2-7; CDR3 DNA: TGCAGCGTTGAGATACGCTCTGGGGAGCAGTACTTC; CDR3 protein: CSVEIRSGEQYF
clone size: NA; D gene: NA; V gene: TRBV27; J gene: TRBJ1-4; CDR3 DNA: TGTGCCAGCAGTTTGTTCGGCCCAAAGGGGGCAACTAATGAAAAACTGTTTTTT; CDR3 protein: CASSLFGPKGATNEKLFF
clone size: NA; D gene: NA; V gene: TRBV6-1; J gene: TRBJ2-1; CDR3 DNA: TGTGCCAGCAGTACCCAGGGTGGTGAGCAGTTCTTC; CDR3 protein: CASSTQGGEQFF
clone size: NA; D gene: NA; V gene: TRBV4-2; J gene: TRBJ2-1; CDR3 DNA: TGTGCCAGCAGCCAGGAAGGGAGCTACAATGAGCAGTTCTTC; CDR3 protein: CASSQEGSYNEQFF
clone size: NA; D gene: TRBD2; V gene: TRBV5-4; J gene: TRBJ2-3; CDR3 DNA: TGTGCCAGCAGCCCCCGACTAGCGGGGGGCCACACAGATACGCAGTATTTT; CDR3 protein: CASSPRLAGGHTDTQYF
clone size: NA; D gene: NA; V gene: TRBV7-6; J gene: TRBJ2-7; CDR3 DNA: TGTGCCAGCAGCTTAGGAAGCGGTCTGTACGAGCAGTACTTC; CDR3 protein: CASSLGSGLYEQYF
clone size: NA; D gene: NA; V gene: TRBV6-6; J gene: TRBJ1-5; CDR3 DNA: TGTGCCAGCAGTTGGACAGTTAGCAATCAGCCCCAGCATTTT; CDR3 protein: CASSWTVSNQPQHF
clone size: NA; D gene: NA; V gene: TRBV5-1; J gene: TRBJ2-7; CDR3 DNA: TGCGCCAGCAGCTTGTTCCTAGCAGGCTACGAGCAGTACTTC; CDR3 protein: CASSLFLAGYEQYF
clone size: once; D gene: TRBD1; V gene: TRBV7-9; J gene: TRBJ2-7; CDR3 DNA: TGTGCCACCACGACCGACCGGGACAGGCATTACGAGCAGTACTTC; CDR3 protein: CATTTDRDRHYEQYF
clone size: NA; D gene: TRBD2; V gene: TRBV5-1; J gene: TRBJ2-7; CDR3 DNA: TGCGCCAGCAGCTTCGGGGGAGGGCTTACTTACGAGCAGTACTTC; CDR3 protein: CASSFGGGLTYEQYF
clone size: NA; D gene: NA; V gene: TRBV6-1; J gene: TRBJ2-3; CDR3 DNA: TGTGCCAGCGTTACAGAGGCGCCAACAGATACGCAGTATTTT; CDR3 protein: CASVTEAPTDTQYF
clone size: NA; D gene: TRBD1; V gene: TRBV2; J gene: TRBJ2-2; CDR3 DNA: TGTGCCAGCAGTGTAGACAGGGCGAACACCGGGGAGCTGTTTTTT; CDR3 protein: CASSVDRANTGELFF
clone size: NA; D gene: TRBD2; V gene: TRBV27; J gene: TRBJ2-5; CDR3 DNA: TGTGCCAGCAGTTTCAGGACTAGCGGGAGGGTGTCGGAGACCCAGTACTTC; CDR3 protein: CASSFRTSGRVSETQYF
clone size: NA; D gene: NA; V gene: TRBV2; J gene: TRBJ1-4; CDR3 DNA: TGTGCCAGCAGCGTCACTGGTTTACCGAATGAAAAACTGTTTTTT; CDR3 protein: CASSVTGLPNEKLFF
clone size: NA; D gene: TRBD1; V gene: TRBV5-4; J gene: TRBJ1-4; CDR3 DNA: TGTGCCAGCAGCTTGGGCTCGACAGGGGTTGGAGAAAAACTGTTTTTT; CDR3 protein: CASSLGSTGVGEKLFF
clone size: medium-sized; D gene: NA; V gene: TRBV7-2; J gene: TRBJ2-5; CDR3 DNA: TGTGCCAGCAGCCTCCGGGACGGGCAAGAGACCCAGTACTTC; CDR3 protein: CASSLRDGQETQYF
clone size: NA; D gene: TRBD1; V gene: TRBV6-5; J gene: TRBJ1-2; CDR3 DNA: TGTGCCAGCAGCCAGGGGGTTGTAGGTGGCTACACCTTC; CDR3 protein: CASSQGVVGGYTF
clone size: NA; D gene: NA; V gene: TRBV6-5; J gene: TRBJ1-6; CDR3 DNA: TGTGCCAGCAGAAGGACGGAGACGGGGTCACCCCTCCACTTT; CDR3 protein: CASRRTETGSPLHF
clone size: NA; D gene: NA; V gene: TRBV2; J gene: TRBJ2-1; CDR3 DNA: TGTGCCAGCACCCGGGACTTCCAACTTACAAATGAGCAGTTCTTC; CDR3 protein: CASTRDFQLTNEQFF
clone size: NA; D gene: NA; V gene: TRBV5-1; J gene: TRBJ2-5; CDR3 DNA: TGCGCCAGCAGCTTGTCTAGCGCTCAAGAGACCCAGTACTTC; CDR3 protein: CASSLSSAQETQYF
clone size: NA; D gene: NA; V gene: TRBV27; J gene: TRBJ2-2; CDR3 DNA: TGTGCCAGCAGTTTATCGCCAGGTGGGACAGGGGAGCTGTTTTTT; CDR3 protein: CASSLSPGGTGELFF